The 6 T cell receptor beta chains reported below all come from one sample, sequenced in a study of regulatory T cells in long-lasting Graves disease. Arm-PCR of CDR3 regions and iRepertoire HTBI primers were the basis on which TCR beta libraries were built. TCRdb reprocessed the multiplex PCR reads via MiXCR and lists one record per CDR3 protein. The table has about 290,000 distinct CDR3 sequences, 22% seen once. The time point is: persistent/refractory GD, antithyroid drugs over 5 years with positive TRAb. With RNA extracted from PBMCs as input, the TCR library was made. Sequencing was performed on peripheral blood mononuclear cells (PBMCs), taken when the disease was refractory, from a patient treated with antithyroid drugs. The receptors shown here come from a female donor with Graves disease.

This clonotype showed up just a few times. The rearrangement links TRBV30 to TRBJ2-1, with 16 bases fitting TRBD2. Germline V CDR1 and CDR2: GTSNPN, SVGIG (reference sequence). The CDR3 sequence is 15 residues long. V lost 7 bases and J lost 8; bases outside the gene matches: 8. The CDR3 nucleotides are TGTGCCTACACCACGGGACTAGCGGGGGGGGATGAGCAGTTCTTC. It codes for CAYTTGLAGGDEQFF.

CDR3 bases: TGCGCCAGCAGCCTTCTGCGTCCCCAGGGATGGTACGAGCAGTACTTC. Encoded protein: CASSLLRPQGWYEQYF. The chain is built from TRBV4-3 and TRBJ2-7, with D tentatively TRBD1 (5 bases). V was trimmed by 4 bases and J by 4 bases, leaving 20 bases between them. CDR1 LGHNA and CDR2 YSLEER come from the germline V gene. The CDR3 has 16 residues.

This chain links TRBV6-5 with TRBJ2-3; 12 nucleotides agree with TRBD2. The CDR3 is 16 amino acids. Germline V gene data show CDR1 as MNHEY and CDR2 as SVGAGI. Trimming at V came to 2 bases and at J to 10 bases, leaving 10 bases not matched to a gene. CDR3 residues: CASSYGSASGGGAQYF. The CDR3, as DNA: TGTGCCAGCAGTTACGGATCGGCTAGCGGGGGGGGTGCGCAGTATTTT.

This clonotype has a count of ten or more. The gene calls are TRBV2 and TRBJ1-1; D is unclear. In germline, CDR1 is SNHLY, CDR2 FYNNEI. This CDR3 is built from 13 residues. Trimming cost V 3 bases and J 3 bases, with 8 bases left between them. This CDR3 is CASSERWDTEAFF. In nucleotides, the CDR3 is TGTGCCAGCAGTGAGCGGTGGGACACTGAAGCTTTCTTT.

This clonotype has just a few counts. The chain recombines TRBV2 with TRBJ2-3; D uncertain. The CDR3 totals 13 residues. Per germline, CDR1 SNHLY and CDR2 FYNNEI. The ends were cut back, 3 bases at V and 6 bases at J, with 10 bases in the middle. CDR3 nucleotides: TGTGCCAGCAGTGAGAAGACCTACGATACGCAGTATTTT. Translated: CASSEKTYDTQYF.

In this sample, this clonotype turned up a few times. This chain joins TRBV5-1 and TRBJ2-5; 10 nucleotides match TRBD1. With 4 bases clipped from V and 2 bases from J, the junction kept 2 bases outside the gene matches. Germline assignment: CDR1 SGHRS and CDR2 YFSETQ. The CDR3 is made up of 14 amino acids. Here the CDR3 reads CASSKDRGQETQYF. The CDR3 bases are TGCGCCAGCAGCAAGGACAGGGGGCAAGAGACCCAGTACTTC.